Each of the 18 T cell receptor beta chains below was sequenced from the same sample in a study of blood T cell repertoires in COVID-19. Using immunoSEQ multiplex PCR, the repertoire was profiled, and TCRdb retains in-frame clones only, with some absent. The data contain around 370,000 clones, more than 75% of them seen just once; the ten biggest clones take up 3% to 4%. Sequencing was carried out using peripheral blood. These receptors originate from a woman under 30 who had recovered from COVID-19.

This chain joins TRBV14 and TRBJ2-3; weak D call: TRBD2 (6 bases). Germline V CDR1 and CDR2: SGHDN, FVKESK. This CDR3 spans 15 amino acids. The V and J ends lost 0 bases and 2 bases respectively, with 9 bases between them. CDR3 nucleotide sequence: TGTGCCAGCAGCCAAGAGACTAGTTACACAGATACGCAGTATTTT. Translating gives CASSQETSYTDTQYF.

This chain joins TRBV6-5 and TRBJ2-3; D ambiguous. The CDR3 is made up of 15 amino acids. CDR1 MNHEY and CDR2 SVGAGI come from the germline V gene. V lost 2 bases, J lost 2 bases, and 11 bases lay in between. The CDR3 DNA reads as TGTGCCAGCAGTTACGGGCCTCCCTTCACAGATACGCAGTATTTT. Its protein product is CASSYGPPFTDTQYF.

V is TRBV27 and J is TRBJ1-4; maybe TRBD1 (5 bases). Germline loops: CDR1 MNHEY, CDR2 SMNVEV (reference sequence). V lost 1 base, J lost 4 bases, and 13 bases lay in between. This CDR3 comprises 16 residues. The CDR3 DNA follows: TGTGCCAGCAGTTTATATGGGGGGAGGTTTAATGAAAAACTGTTTTTT. This encodes CASSLYGGRFNEKLFF. The whole variable domain, remainder taken from reference TRBV27 and TRBJ1-4, is EAQVTQNPRYLITVTGKKLTVTCSQNMNHEYMSWYRQDPGLGLRQIYYSMNVEVTDKGDVPEGYKVSRKEKRNFPLILESPSPNQTSLYFCASSLYGGRFNEKLFFGSGTQLSVL.

The chain couples TRBV6-2 or TRBV6-3 to TRBJ1-1, with a weak D call TRBD1 (5 bases). In germline, CDR1 is MNHEY, CDR2 SVGEGT. The CDR3 has 11 amino acids. V shed 2 bases and J shed 9 bases, with 7 bases lying between them. CDR3 region: CASSYRGQAFF. The CDR3 nucleotides read TGTGCCAGCAGTTACAGGGGCCAAGCTTTCTTT.

The chain links TRBV10-3 to TRBJ1-2; no reliable D call. This CDR3 comprises 13 residues. Looked up from germline, CDR1 is ENHRY and CDR2 is SYGVKD. The V gene lost 3 bases and the J gene lost 2 bases, with 7 bases spanning the gap. CDR3 sequence reads: CAISEQKNYGYTF. CDR3 coding DNA: TGTGCCATCAGTGAACAGAAAAACTATGGCTACACCTTC.

This sequence joins TRBV27 and TRBJ2-1, with 12 bases aligning to TRBD2. The trim removed 0 bases at V and 2 bases at J, leaving 2 bases unmatched. The CDR3 has 17 amino acids. CDR1 is MNHEY, CDR2 SMNVEV, per germline (reference sequence). CDR3 DNA sequence: TGTGCCAGCAGTTTATCGCCTAGCGGGAGGGCCTACAATGAGCAGTTCTTC. Protein sequence: CASSLSPSGRAYNEQFF.

This chain connects TRBV24-1 to TRBJ2-3, with D perhaps TRBD2 (5 bases). V was clipped by 1 base and J by 2 bases, with 9 bases between them. This CDR3 comprises 15 residues. CDR1 and CDR2 from the germline V gene are KGHDR and SFDVKD. For the CDR3, the DNA is TGTGCCACCAGTGATTTAATAGCGTCCACAGATACGCAGTATTTT. Translating gives CATSDLIASTDTQYF.

This clone was seen only a few times. V gene TRBV6-4 combines with J gene TRBJ1-1, with D possibly TRBD1 on 6 matching bases. V was trimmed by 6 bases and J by 7 bases, leaving 15 bases between them. Germline loops: CDR1 MRHNA, CDR2 SNTAGT. CDR3 length: 13 residues. The CDR3 loop reads CASRQNQQGEAFF. The CDR3 nucleotides read TGTGCCAGCAGACAAAACCAACAGGGTGAAGCTTTCTTT.

The rearrangement joins TRBV14 to TRBJ2-5; a weak D match, TRBD2 (5 bases). CDR3 length: 14 amino acids. V gave up 1 base and J gave up 5 bases, with 11 bases separating them. The V gene's germline CDR1 is SGHDN and CDR2 FVKESK. The CDR3 nucleotides are TGTGCCAGCAGCCAAGTCGGGAAGGGTGAGACCCAGTACTTC. It yields the protein CASSQVGKGETQYF.

The gene calls are TRBV15 and TRBJ2-7, with unresolved D. The CDR3 is 18 residues long. V lost 2 bases and J lost 0, with 20 bases in between. Germline V gene data show CDR1 as LNHNV and CDR2 as YYDKDF (reference sequence). Here the CDR3 DNA reads TGTGCCACCAGCAGATCCCTAGTCCCCCCAGAACTCTCCTACGAGCAGTACGTC. Residues: CATSRSLVPPELSYEQYV.

V gene TRBV5-1 combines with J gene TRBJ2-5; 14 positions match TRBD2. Germline V lookup: CDR1 SGHRS, CDR2 YFSETQ. V shed 4 bases, J shed 4 bases, and the junction held 6 bases outside the gene matches. This CDR3 region has 16 residues. The CDR3 protein is CASSLGLAGGLETQYF. The CDR3 nucleotides read TGCGCCAGCAGCCTTGGACTAGCGGGAGGTTTAGAGACCCAGTACTTC.

The gene calls are TRBV9 and TRBJ2-2; 9 bases map to TRBD2. The V segment lost 0 bases and the J segment 0 bases; nucleotides outside the gene matches: 3. The CDR3 totals 17 residues. Germline V lookup: CDR1 SGDLS, CDR2 YYNGEE. The CDR3 nucleotides read TGTGCCAGCAGCGTAGCTAGCGGGACCCCGAACACCGGGGAGCTGTTTTTT. This sequence encodes CASSVASGTPNTGELFF.

The chain links TRBV4-3 to TRBJ2-1; 9 bases line up with TRBD1. This CDR3 spans 18 amino acids. Per the germline V gene, CDR1 is LGHNA and CDR2 is YSLEER. V lost 6 bases and J lost 1; bases outside the gene matches: 13. The chain's CDR3 is CASSPGTGSLNSYNEQFF. The CDR3 nucleotides read TGCGCCAGCAGTCCCGGGACAGGGTCATTAAATTCCTACAATGAGCAGTTCTTC.

V gene TRBV9 combines with J gene TRBJ1-1; 8 bases are shared with TRBD1. This CDR3 is 15 amino acids long. Germline loops: CDR1 SGDLS, CDR2 YYNGEE. Germline trimming cut 3 bases from V and 0 bases from J; bases unmatched to any gene: 4. The CDR3, as DNA: TGTGCCAGCAGCGACAGGGGGGATTTGAACACTGAAGCTTTCTTT. It codes for CASSDRGDLNTEAFF. The whole variable domain, filled in from reference TRBV9 and TRBJ1-1, reads DSGVTQTPKHLITATGQRVTLRCSPRSGDLSVYWYQQSLDQGLQFLIQYYNGEERAKGNILERFSAQQFPDLHSELNLSSLELGDSALYFCASSDRGDLNTEAFFGQGTRLTVV.

The chain is built from TRBV11-3 and TRBJ2-5; 7 nucleotides line up with TRBD2. This CDR3 contains 13 residues. Germline V lookup: CDR1 SGHNT, CDR2 YENEEA. V lost 6 bases and J lost 4; bases outside the gene matches: 5. The CDR3 spells CASSRTRGETQYF. CDR3 DNA: TGTGCCAGCAGTCGGACTAGAGGAGAGACCCAGTACTTC.

The rearrangement joins TRBV2 to TRBJ1-1; 7 bases map to TRBD1. CDR3 length: 14 amino acids. CDR1 SNHLY and CDR2 FYNNEI come from the germline V gene. Trimming removed 4 bases from V and 0 bases from J; junction bases left unmatched: 2. The DNA of the CDR3 is TGTGCCAGCAGTGGGGACAGAATGAACACTGAAGCTTTCTTT. Amino acid sequence: CASSGDRMNTEAFF. The variable domain in full, with the rest retrieved from reference TRBV2 and TRBJ1-1, is EPEVTQTPSHQVTQMGQEVILRCVPISNHLYFYWYRQILGQKVEFLVSFYNNEISEKSEIFDDQFSVERPDGSNFTLKIRSTKLEDSAMYFCASSGDRMNTEAFFGQGTRLTVV.

The chain carries TRBV2 and TRBJ2-1, with D possibly being TRBD2 (6 bases). The CDR3 loop spans 12 amino acids. CDR1 SNHLY and CDR2 FYNNEI come from the germline V gene. Trimming stripped 8 bases from V and 15 bases from J, with 20 bases between. CDR3 bases: TGTGCCAGCGCCGAGGAGGGGCTAGGAAGGTTCTTC. Translating it yields CASAEEGLGRFF.

This clone was recorded only once. The CDR3 is CASSVGLFAYNSPLHF. The CDR3 DNA reads TGTGCCAGCAGCGTAGGGCTTTTTGCCTATAATTCACCCCTCCACTTT. The gene calls are TRBV9 and TRBJ1-6; no firm D call. The CDR3 covers 16 residues. CDR1 SGDLS and CDR2 YYNGEE come from the germline V gene. Trimming removed 0 bases from V and 2 bases from J, with 9 bases in between.